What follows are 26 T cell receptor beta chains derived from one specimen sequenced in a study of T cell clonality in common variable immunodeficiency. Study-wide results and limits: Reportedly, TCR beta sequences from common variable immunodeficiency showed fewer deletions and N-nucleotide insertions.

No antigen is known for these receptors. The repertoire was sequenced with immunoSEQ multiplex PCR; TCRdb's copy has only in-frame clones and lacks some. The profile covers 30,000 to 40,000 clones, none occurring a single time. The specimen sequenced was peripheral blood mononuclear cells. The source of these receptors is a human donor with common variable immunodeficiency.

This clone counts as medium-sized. The sequenced CDR3 bases are TGTGCCAATCTTAGCAATCAGCCC. Translated, it gives CANLSNQP. The full CDR3 reads CANLSNQPQHF. The V call is TRBV19, the J call TRBJ1-5, with D unresolved. The read ends 3 residues shy of where the CDR3 ends; the end is completed using the germline J gene. The CDR3 is 11 residues long. Germline V CDR1 and CDR2: LNHDA, SQIVND (reference sequence). Trimming removed 10 bases at V and 0 bases at J, with 4 bases between. Variable domain in full (rest from reference TRBV19 and TRBJ1-5): DGGITQSPKYLFRKEGQNVTLSCEQNLNHDAMYWYRQDPGQGLRLIYYSQIVNDFQKGDIAEGYSVSREKKESFPLTVTSAQKNPTAFYLCANLSNQPQHFGDGTRLSIL.

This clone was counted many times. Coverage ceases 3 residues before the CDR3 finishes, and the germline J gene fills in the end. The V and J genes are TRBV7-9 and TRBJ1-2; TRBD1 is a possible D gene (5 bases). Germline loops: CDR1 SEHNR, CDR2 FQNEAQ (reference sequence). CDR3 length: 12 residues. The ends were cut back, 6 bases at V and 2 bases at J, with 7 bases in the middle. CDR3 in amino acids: CASSPGNYGYTF. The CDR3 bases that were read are TGTGCCAGCAGTCCAGGGAACTATGGC.

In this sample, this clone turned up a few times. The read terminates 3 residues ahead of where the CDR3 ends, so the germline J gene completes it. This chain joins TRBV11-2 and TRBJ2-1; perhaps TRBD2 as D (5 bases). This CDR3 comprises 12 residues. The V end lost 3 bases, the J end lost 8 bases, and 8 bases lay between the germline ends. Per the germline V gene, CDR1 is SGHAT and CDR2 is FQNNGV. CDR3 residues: CASSLDSDEQFF. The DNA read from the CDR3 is TGTGCCAGCAGCTTGGACTCGGATGAG.

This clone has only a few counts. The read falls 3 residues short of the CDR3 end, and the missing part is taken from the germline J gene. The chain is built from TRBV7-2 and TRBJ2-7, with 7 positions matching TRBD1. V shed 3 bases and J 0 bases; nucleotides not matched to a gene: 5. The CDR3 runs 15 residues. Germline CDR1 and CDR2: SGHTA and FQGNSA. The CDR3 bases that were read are TGTGCCAGCAGCTTGCCGGGACAGCACTCCTACGAG. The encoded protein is CASSLPGQHSYE. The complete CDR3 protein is CASSLPGQHSYEQYF. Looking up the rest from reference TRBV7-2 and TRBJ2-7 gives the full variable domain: GAGVSQSPSNKVTEKGKDVELRCDPISGHTALYWYRQSLGQGLEFLIYFQGNSAPDKSGLPSDRFSAERTGGSVSTLTIQRTQQEDSAVYLCASSLPGQHSYEQYFGPGTRLTVT.

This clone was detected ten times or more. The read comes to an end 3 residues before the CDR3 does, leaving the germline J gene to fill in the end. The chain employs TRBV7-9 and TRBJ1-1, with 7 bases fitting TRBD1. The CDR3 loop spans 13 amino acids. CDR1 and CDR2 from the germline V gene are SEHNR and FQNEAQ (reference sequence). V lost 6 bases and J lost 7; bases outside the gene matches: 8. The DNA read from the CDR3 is TGTGCCAGCAGTAACAGACAGGGCCTTGAA. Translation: CASSNRQGLE. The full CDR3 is CASSNRQGLEAFF.

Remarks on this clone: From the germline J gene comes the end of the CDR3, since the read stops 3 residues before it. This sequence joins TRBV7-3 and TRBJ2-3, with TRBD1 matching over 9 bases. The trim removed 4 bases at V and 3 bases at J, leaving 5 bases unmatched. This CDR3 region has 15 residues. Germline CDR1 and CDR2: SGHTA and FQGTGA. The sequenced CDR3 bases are TGTGCCAGCAGCTCCGGACAGGGGTGGACAGATACG. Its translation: CASSSGQGWTDT. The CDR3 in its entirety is CASSSGQGWTDTQYF.

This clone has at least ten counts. The sequenced CDR3 bases are TGTGCCAGTAGTATGGGCGGGGGGATGGCTCCAGATACG. This gives the protein CASSMGGGMAPDT. Given in full, the CDR3 is CASSMGGGMAPDTQYF. The V gene is TRBV19, the J gene TRBJ2-3; TRBD2 agrees at 8 bases. The read is 3 residues too short to cover the CDR3 end, so that end is filled in from the germline J gene. The CDR3 loop spans 16 amino acids. Germline CDR1 reads LNHDA; CDR2 reads SQIVND (reference sequence). The J segment lost 4 bases and the V segment lost 3 bases, leaving 9 bases of the junction unmatched. Looking up the rest from reference TRBV19 and TRBJ2-3 gives the full variable domain: DGGITQSPKYLFRKEGQNVTLSCEQNLNHDAMYWYRQDPGQGLRLIYYSQIVNDFQKGDIAEGYSVSREKKESFPLTVTSAQKNPTAFYLCASSMGGGMAPDTQYFGPGTRLTVL.

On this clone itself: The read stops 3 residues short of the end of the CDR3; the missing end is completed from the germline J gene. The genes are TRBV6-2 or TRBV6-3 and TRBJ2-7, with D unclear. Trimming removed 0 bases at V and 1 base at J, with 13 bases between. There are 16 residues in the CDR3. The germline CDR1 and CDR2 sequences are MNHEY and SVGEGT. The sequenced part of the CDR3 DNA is TGTGCCAGCAGTTACTCGATTTCCCGCAGGTCCTACGAG. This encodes CASSYSISRRSYE. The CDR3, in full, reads CASSYSISRRSYEQYF.

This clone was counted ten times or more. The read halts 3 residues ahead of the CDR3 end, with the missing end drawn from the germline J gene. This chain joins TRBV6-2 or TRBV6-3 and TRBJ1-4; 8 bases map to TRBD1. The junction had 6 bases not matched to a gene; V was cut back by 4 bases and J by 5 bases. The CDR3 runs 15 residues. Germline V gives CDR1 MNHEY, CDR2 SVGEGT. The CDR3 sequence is CASSSTGTGNEKLFF. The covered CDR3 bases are TGTGCCAGCAGTTCTACCGGGACAGGAAATGAAAAA.

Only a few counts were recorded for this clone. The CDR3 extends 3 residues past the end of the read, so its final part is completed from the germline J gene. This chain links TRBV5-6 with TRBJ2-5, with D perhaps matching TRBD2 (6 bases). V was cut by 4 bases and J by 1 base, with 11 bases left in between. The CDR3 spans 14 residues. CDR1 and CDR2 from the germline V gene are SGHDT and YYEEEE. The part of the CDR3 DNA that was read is TGTGCCAGCAGCCCGGGACTGATCCAAGAGACC. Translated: CASSPGLIQET. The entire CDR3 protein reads CASSPGLIQETQYF.

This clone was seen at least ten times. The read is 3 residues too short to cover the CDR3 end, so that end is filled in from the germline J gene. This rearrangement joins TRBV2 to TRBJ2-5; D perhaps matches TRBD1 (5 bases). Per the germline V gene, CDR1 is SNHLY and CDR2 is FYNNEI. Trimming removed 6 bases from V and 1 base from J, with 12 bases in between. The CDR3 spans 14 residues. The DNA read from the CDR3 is TGTGCCAGCAGCAGCAGGGTTCCCCAAGAGACC. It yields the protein CASSSRVPQET. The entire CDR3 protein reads CASSSRVPQETQYF.

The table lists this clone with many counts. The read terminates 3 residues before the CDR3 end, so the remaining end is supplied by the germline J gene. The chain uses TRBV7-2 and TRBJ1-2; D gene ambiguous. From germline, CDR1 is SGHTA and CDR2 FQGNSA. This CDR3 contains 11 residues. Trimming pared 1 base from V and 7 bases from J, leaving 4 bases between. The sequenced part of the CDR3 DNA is TGTGCCAGCAGCTTAGACACTGGC. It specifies CASSLDTG. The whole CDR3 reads CASSLDTGYTF. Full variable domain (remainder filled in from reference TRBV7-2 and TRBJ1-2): GAGVSQSPSNKVTEKGKDVELRCDPISGHTALYWYRQSLGQGLEFLIYFQGNSAPDKSGLPSDRFSAERTGGSVSTLTIQRTQQEDSAVYLCASSLDTGYTFGSGTRLTVV.

This CDR3 reads CASSLITGGTYGYTF. CDR3 DNA (partial): TGTGCCAGTAGTCTGATCACAGGGGGAACCTATGGC. The chain combines TRBV19 with TRBJ1-2; TRBD1 aligns across 8 bases. The read is 3 residues too short to cover the CDR3 end, so that end is filled in from the germline J gene. Germline CDR1 and CDR2: LNHDA and SQIVND (reference sequence). The CDR3 has 15 residues. Trimming removed 5 bases from V and 4 bases from J; junction bases left unmatched: 9.

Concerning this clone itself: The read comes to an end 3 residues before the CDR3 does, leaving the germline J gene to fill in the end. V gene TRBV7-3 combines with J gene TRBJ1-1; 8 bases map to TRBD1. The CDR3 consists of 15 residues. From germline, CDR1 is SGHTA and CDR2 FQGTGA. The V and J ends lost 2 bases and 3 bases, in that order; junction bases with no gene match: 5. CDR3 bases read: TGTGCCAGCAGCTTACGTGCAGGGGGCGACACTGAA. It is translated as CASSLRAGGDTE. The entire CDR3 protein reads CASSLRAGGDTEAFF.

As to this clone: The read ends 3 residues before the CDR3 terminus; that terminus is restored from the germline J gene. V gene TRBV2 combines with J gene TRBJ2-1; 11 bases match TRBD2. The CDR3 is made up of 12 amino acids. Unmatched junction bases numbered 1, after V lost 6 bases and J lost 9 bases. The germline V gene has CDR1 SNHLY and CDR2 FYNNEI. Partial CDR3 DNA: TGTGCCAGCAGGACTAGCGGGGCTGAG. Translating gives CASRTSGAE. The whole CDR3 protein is CASRTSGAEQFF.

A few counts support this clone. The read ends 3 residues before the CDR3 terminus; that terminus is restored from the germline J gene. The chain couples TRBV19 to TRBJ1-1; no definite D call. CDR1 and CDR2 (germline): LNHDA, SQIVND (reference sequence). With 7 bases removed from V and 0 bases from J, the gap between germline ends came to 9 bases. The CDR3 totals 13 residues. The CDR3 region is CASTLDLNTEAFF. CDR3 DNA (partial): TGTGCCAGTACCTTAGACTTGAACACTGAA.

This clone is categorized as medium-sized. This CDR3 reads CAWSPSDSEGYTF. CDR3 DNA (partial): TGTGCCTGGAGTCCCTCGGACAGCGAGGGC. The V call is TRBV30, the J call TRBJ1-2; D is perhaps TRBD1 (6 bases). The CDR3 extends 3 residues past the end of the read, so its final part is completed from the germline J gene. CDR3 length equals 13 residues. The germline gives CDR1 GTSNPN, CDR2 SVGIG (reference sequence).

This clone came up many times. CDR3: CAWSMQDEAFF. The sequenced CDR3 bases are TGTGCCTGGAGTATGCAGGATGAA. The V gene is TRBV30, the J gene TRBJ1-1; D remains ambiguous. Read data end 3 residues before the CDR3 end; the end is taken from the germline J gene. Germline values: CDR1 GTSNPN, CDR2 SVGIG (reference sequence). The CDR3 runs 11 residues. Trimming took off 2 bases at V and 7 bases at J, with 8 bases between the two ends.

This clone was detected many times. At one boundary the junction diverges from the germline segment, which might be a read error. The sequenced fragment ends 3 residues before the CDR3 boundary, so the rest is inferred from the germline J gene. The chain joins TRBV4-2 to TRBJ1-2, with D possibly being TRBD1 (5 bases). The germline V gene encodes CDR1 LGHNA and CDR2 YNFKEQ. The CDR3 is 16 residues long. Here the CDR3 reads CASSHSTGDFNYGYTF. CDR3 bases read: TGCGCCAGCAGCCATTCAACAGGCGACTTTAACTATGGC.

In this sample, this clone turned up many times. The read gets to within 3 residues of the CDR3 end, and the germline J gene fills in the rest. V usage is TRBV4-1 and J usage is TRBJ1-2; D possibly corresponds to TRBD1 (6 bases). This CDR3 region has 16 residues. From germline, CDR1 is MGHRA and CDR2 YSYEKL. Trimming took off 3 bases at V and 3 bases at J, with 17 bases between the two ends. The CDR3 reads CASSQKGGQNHYGYTF. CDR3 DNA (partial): TGCGCCAGCAGCCAGAAGGGTGGACAGAATCACTATGGC.

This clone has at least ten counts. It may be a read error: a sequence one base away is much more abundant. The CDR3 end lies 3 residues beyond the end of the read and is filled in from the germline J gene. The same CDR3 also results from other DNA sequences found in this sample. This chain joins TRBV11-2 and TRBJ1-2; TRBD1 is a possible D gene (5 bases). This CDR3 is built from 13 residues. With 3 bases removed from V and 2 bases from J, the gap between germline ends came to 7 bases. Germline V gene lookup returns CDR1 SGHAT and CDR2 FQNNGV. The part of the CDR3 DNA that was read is TGTGCCAGCAGCTTTTCAGGGAACTATGGC. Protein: CASSFSGNYG. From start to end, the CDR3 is CASSFSGNYGYTF.

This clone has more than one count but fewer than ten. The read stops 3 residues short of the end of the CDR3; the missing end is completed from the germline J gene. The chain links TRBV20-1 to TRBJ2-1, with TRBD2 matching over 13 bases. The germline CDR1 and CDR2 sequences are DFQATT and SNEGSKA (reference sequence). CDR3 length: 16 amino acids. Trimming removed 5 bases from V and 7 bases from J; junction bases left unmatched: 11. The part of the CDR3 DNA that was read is TGCAGTGCTTCCGGACTAGCGGGAGTAGGTTGGAATGAG. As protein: CSASGLAGVGWNE. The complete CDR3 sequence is CSASGLAGVGWNEQFF.

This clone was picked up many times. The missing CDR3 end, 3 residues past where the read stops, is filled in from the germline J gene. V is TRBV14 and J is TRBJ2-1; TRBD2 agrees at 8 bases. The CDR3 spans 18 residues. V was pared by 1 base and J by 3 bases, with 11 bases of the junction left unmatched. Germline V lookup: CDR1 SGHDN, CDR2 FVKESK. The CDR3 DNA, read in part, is TGTGCCAGCAGCCAAGGTAGCGGGACCAGCATAATCTACAATGAG. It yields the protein CASSQGSGTSIIYNE. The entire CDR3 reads CASSQGSGTSIIYNEQFF.

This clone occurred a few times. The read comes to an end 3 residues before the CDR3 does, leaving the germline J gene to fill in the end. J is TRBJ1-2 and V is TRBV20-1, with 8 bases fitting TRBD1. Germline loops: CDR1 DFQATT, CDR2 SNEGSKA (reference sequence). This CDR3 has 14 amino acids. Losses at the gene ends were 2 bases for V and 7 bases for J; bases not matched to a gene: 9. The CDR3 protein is CSARQTGAGPGYTF. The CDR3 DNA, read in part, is TGCAGTGCTAGACAGACAGGGGCGGGGCCTGGC.

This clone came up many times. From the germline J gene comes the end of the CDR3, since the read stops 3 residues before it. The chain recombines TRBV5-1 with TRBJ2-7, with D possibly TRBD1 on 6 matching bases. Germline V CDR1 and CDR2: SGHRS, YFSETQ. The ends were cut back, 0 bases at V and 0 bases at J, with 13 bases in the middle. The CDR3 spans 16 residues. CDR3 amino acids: CASSLGSGAGSYEQYF. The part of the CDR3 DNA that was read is TGCGCCAGCAGCTTGGGGTCAGGGGCCGGCTCCTACGAG.

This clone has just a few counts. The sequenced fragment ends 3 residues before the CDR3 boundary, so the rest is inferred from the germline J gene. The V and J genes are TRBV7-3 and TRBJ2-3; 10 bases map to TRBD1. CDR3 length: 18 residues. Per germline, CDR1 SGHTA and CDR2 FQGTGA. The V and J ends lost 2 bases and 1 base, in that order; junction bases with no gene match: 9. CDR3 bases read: TGTGCCAGCAGCTTATTGGCGACAGGGGGCAAAGGCACAGATACG. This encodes CASSLLATGGKGTDT. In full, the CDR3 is CASSLLATGGKGTDTQYF.